This T cell receptor (beta chain) derives from a study of blood T cell repertoires in COVID-19. Across the whole study: PBMCs, B-cell-depleted T cells, or T cells provided the cDNA or gDNA that made up the material.

The CDR3 has 14 amino acids. Trimming took 6 bases from V and 6 from J; bases not matched to a gene: 10. CDR1 is MNHEY and CDR2 is SVGAGI in the germline V gene. Per the original methods: It was from reference gene primer amplification that nucleated cell counts were estimated. Assay used: immunoSEQ multiplex PCR; TCRdb lists only in-frame clones, some missing. Clone size and V and J calls were adopted from that table, with D and trimming inferred from the DNA. The data hold tens of thousands of clones, with roughly 82% observed a single time. The TCR sequence derives from a human donor in a cohort sampled during active COVID-19. The V gene is TRBV6-5, the J gene TRBJ2-7, with 8 bases fitting TRBD1. Sequencing used peripheral blood. Written as DNA, the CDR3 is TGTGCCAGCAGCTCCACGACAGGGGTTTCCGAGCAGTACTTC. This codes for CASSSTTGVSEQYF.